Shown below are 25 T cell receptor beta chains from a single sample sequenced in a study of CD8 T cells in ankylosing spondylitis (dated by TCRdb to 2015 to 2018). Library generation was performed with 5' RACE. The instrument given in TCRdb is Illumina HiSeq 2500. TCRdb took the public reads, trimmed them with fastp at Q25, ran MiXCR for clone calling and kept in-frame beta chains. A single entry per CDR3 protein holds the most common genes and DNA from its merged rows. In this sample the table shows around 39,000 distinct CDR3 sequences, 13% of which occur a single time. Approximately 32% of the sample rests with the top ten. Source material: synovial fluid, either unsorted or a sorted T cell fraction (not recorded which). Every receptor here comes from a male donor with ankylosing spondylitis.

This clonotype was recorded at least ten times. The chain carries TRBV20-1 and TRBJ2-2; TRBD1 aligns across 12 bases. Germline loops: CDR1 DFQATT, CDR2 SNEGSKA (reference sequence). The CDR3 covers 16 residues. V lost 2 bases to trimming and J lost 6 bases; unmatched junction nucleotides: 7. The CDR3, as DNA: TGCAGTGCTAGACAGGGGACAGGGGGCGATTCCGGGGAGCTGTTTTTT. Translating it yields CSARQGTGGDSGELFF.

This clonotype was seen a few times. This sequence joins TRBV3-1 and TRBJ1-5; D is uncertain. CDR1 is LGHDT, CDR2 YNNKEL, per germline (reference sequence). V gave up 1 base and J gave up 0 bases, with 19 bases separating them. The CDR3 consists of 19 residues. The CDR3 DNA reads as TGTGCCAGCAGCCAAGGACGTCTAGGGCAGCTCTATAGCAATCAGCCCCAGCATTTT. Its translation: CASSQGRLGQLYSNQPQHF.

This clonotype was recorded at least ten times. The gene calls are TRBV20-1 and TRBJ1-2; weak D call: TRBD1 (5 bases). The germline V gene has CDR1 DFQATT and CDR2 SNEGSKA (reference sequence). This CDR3 has 13 amino acids. The V end lost 3 bases, the J end lost 2 bases, and 10 bases lay between the germline ends. For the CDR3, the DNA is TGCAGTGCTAGGGGGCCGGCGAACTATGGCTACACCTTC. Its translation is CSARGPANYGYTF.

This clonotype was recorded a few times. The V call is TRBV5-1, the J call TRBJ2-3; a weak D match, TRBD2 (6 bases). The CDR3 has 13 residues. V was cut by 7 bases and J by 4 bases, with 13 bases left in between. Germline CDR1 reads SGHRS; CDR2 reads YFSETQ. The chain's CDR3 is CASWDGGADTQYF. The CDR3 bases are TGCGCCAGCTGGGACGGCGGGGCAGATACGCAGTATTTT. Drawing the rest from reference TRBV5-1 and TRBJ2-3, the complete variable domain is KAGVTQTPRYLIKTRGQQVTLSCSPISGHRSVSWYQQTPGQGLQFLFEYFSETQRNKGNFPGRFSGRQFSNSRSEMNVSTLELGDSALYLCASWDGGADTQYFGPGTRLTVL.

This clonotype was recorded at least ten times. This chain joins TRBV11-2 and TRBJ2-7, with D hard to call. Trimming shortened V by 1 base and J by 3 bases, and 7 bases separated the two germline ends. The length of the CDR3 is 13 residues. Germline V gives CDR1 SGHAT, CDR2 FQNNGV. CDR3 amino acids: CASSLVPIYEQYF. The CDR3 nucleotides are TGTGCCAGCAGCTTAGTTCCGATCTACGAGCAGTACTTC. Using reference TRBV11-2 and TRBJ2-7 for the parts outside the CDR3, the full variable domain is EAGVAQSPRYKIIEKRQSVAFWCNPISGHATLYWYQQILGQGPKLLIQFQNNGVVDDSQLPKDRFSAERLKGVDSTLKIQPAKLEDSAVYLCASSLVPIYEQYFGPGTRLTVT.

V is TRBV27 and J is TRBJ2-2, with D tentatively TRBD2 (6 bases). There are 17 residues in the CDR3. V lost 4 bases and J 3 bases, leaving 18 bases between the germline ends. CDR1 MNHEY and CDR2 SMNVEV come from the germline V gene (reference sequence). The CDR3 coding sequence is TGTGCCAGCAGTTCACCGAATCCAGGGAGGTACACCGGGGAGCTGTTTTTT. Residues: CASSSPNPGRYTGELFF.

In its sample, this clonotype was seen a few times. This rearrangement joins TRBV29-1 to TRBJ2-7, with D hard to call. With 6 bases removed from V and 2 bases from J, the gap between germline ends came to 14 bases. The length of the CDR3 is 13 residues. From germline, CDR1 is SQVTM and CDR2 ANQGSEA. CDR3 DNA sequence: TGCAGCGTGAGACACTCCACTACCTACGAGCAGTACTTC. Encoded protein: CSVRHSTTYEQYF.

This clonotype was observed at least ten times. The chain uses TRBV4-2 and TRBJ1-6, with D hard to call. The V gene lost 2 bases and the J gene lost 6 bases, with 2 bases spanning the gap. Germline CDR1 LGHNA, CDR2 YNFKEQ. This CDR3 is built from 12 residues. DNA of the CDR3: TGTGCCAGCAGCCAACTTAATTCACCCCTCCACTTT. It encodes CASSQLNSPLHF.

In its sample, this clonotype was seen many times. The gene calls are TRBV4-3 and TRBJ1-2; 8 bases line up with TRBD1. This CDR3 has 15 amino acids. The trim removed 1 base at V and 6 bases at J, leaving 7 bases unmatched. Germline loops: CDR1 LGHNA, CDR2 YSLEER. CDR3 protein: CASSQGSGGADGYTF. CDR3 in DNA: TGCGCCAGCAGCCAAGGTTCAGGGGGCGCGGATGGCTACACCTTC.

This chain joins TRBV20-1 and TRBJ1-3; D uncertain. The CDR3 is 14 residues long. CDR1 and CDR2 from the germline V gene are DFQATT and SNEGSKA (reference sequence). Trimming pared 5 bases from V and 0 bases from J, leaving 11 bases between. The chain's CDR3 is CSAPVANSGNTIYF. CDR3 sequence (DNA): TGCAGTGCTCCGGTGGCTAACTCTGGAAACACCATATATTTT.

This clonotype appeared many times. The chain joins TRBV27 to TRBJ1-5; no definite D call. The V gene's germline CDR1 is MNHEY and CDR2 SMNVEV (reference sequence). The CDR3 totals 14 residues. The germline V and J ends were trimmed by 5 bases and 5 bases, with 13 bases remaining between them. The CDR3 bases are TGTGCCAGCAGTCCCTCATCGGGATATCAGCCCCAGCATTTT. It translates to CASSPSSGYQPQHF.

This chain links TRBV29-1 with TRBJ1-1; 8 bases line up with TRBD1. The CDR3 runs 13 residues. Trimming took 7 bases from V and 1 from J; bases not matched to a gene: 5. Germline lookup yields CDR1 SQVTM and CDR2 ANQGSEA. CDR3 region: CSAADRANTEAFF. The CDR3 nucleotides are TGCAGCGCCGCGGACAGGGCGAACACTGAAGCTTTCTTT.

This clonotype was seen many times. This chain joins TRBV5-6 and TRBJ2-5; tentative D call: TRBD2 (6 bases). The CDR3 extends over 13 amino acids. Trimming removed 2 bases from V and 4 bases from J, with 9 bases in between. Germline V CDR1 and CDR2: SGHDT, YYEEEE. CDR3 sequence reads: CASSFWEAETQYF. The CDR3 region has the DNA TGTGCCAGCAGCTTCTGGGAGGCAGAGACCCAGTACTTC. Together with reference TRBV5-6 and TRBJ2-5, the CDR3 gives the full variable domain: DAGVTQSPTHLIKTRGQQVTLRCSPKSGHDTVSWYQQALGQGPQFIFQYYEEEERQRGNFPDRFSGHQFPNYSSELNVNALLLGDSALYLCASSFWEAETQYFGPGTRLLVL.

DNA for the CDR3: TGTGCCAGCTCACCGGGCGCCTACGAGCAGTACTTC. Encoded protein: CASSPGAYEQYF. The chain recombines TRBV18 with TRBJ2-7; no clear D gene. Germline-derived CDR1 and CDR2 are KGHSH and LQKENI. CDR3 length: 12 amino acids. Trimming pared 3 bases from V and 2 bases from J, leaving 5 bases between.

The rearrangement links TRBV11-2 to TRBJ1-5; D remains ambiguous. Trimming pared 1 base from V and 6 bases from J, leaving 13 bases between. CDR1 is SGHAT and CDR2 is FQNNGV in the germline V gene. This CDR3 is 15 amino acids long. CDR3 sequence: CASSLAPARGQPQHF. Written as DNA, the CDR3 is TGTGCCAGCAGCTTAGCCCCGGCGCGAGGTCAGCCCCAGCATTTT.

The J gene is TRBJ2-2, the V gene TRBV6-4; the D is unclear. CDR1 and CDR2 from the germline V gene are MRHNA and SNTAGT. The CDR3 runs 13 residues. V dropped 2 bases and J dropped 5 bases, with 6 bases sitting between them. Here the CDR3 reads CASSDTETGELFF. DNA for the CDR3: TGTGCCAGCAGTGACACAGAAACCGGGGAGCTGTTTTTT.

This clonotype occurred many times. The chain has TRBV30 and TRBJ2-3; tentatively, D is TRBD2 (5 bases). V was shortened by 0 bases and J by 3 bases, with 13 bases between the two germline ends. In germline, CDR1 is GTSNPN, CDR2 SVGIG (reference sequence). The CDR3 sequence is 15 residues long. This chain's CDR3 is CAWSVPVGVTDTQYF. The CDR3 DNA follows: TGTGCCTGGAGTGTACCCGTGGGAGTGACAGATACGCAGTATTTT.

This clonotype was seen only a few times. The chain employs TRBV2 and TRBJ2-2; D is ambiguous. V lost 7 bases to trimming and J lost 1 base, with 10 bases between them. The CDR3 is 14 residues long. Germline-derived CDR1 and CDR2 are SNHLY and FYNNEI. The CDR3, as DNA: TGTGCCAGCATTCGACGACGGAACACCGGGGAGCTGTTTTTT. Residues: CASIRRRNTGELFF.

This clonotype was recorded at least ten times. The chain couples TRBV6-1 to TRBJ1-2; 8 bases match TRBD1. The V segment lost 5 bases and the J segment 6 bases; nucleotides outside the gene matches: 5. This CDR3 is built from 13 residues. Per the germline V gene, CDR1 is MNHNS and CDR2 is SASEGT. CDR3 nucleotide sequence: TGTGCCAGCAGTCTGACAGGGGAGGATGGCTACACCTTC. Translating gives CASSLTGEDGYTF.

This chain links TRBV20-1 with TRBJ1-5; unclear D gene. Trimming cost V 6 bases and J 7 bases, with 13 bases left between them. Germline CDR1 is DFQATT and CDR2 is SNEGSKA (reference sequence). The length of the CDR3 is 12 residues. The CDR3 here is CSATGLFQPQHF. CDR3 DNA sequence: TGCAGTGCCACCGGGCTGTTCCAGCCCCAGCATTTT.

The V call is TRBV7-9, the J call TRBJ2-1; D unresolved. The CDR3 totals 13 residues. CDR1 and CDR2 (germline): SEHNR, FQNEAQ (reference sequence). V lost 2 bases and J 7 bases, leaving 9 bases between the germline ends. CDR3 sequence: CASSLPRPNEQFF. The DNA of the CDR3 is TGTGCCAGCAGCTTACCCCGCCCAAATGAGCAGTTCTTC.

This clonotype was seen a handful of times. The chain combines TRBV7-6 with TRBJ2-3; tentative D call: TRBD1 (6 bases). V was pared by 0 bases and J by 6 bases, with 13 bases between. Germline V gene data show CDR1 as SGHVS and CDR2 as FNYEAQ. CDR3 length: 15 residues. The CDR3 bases are TGTGCCAGCAGCTTAGCGGGGGACATTAGGGATACGCAGTATTTT. Translating gives CASSLAGDIRDTQYF.

The chain links TRBV27 to TRBJ2-1; possibly TRBD2 for D (5 bases). The CDR3 runs to 16 residues. Between the trimmed V and J ends, which lost 5 bases and 4 bases, there was a span of 18 bases. Per the germline V gene, CDR1 is MNHEY and CDR2 is SMNVEV (reference sequence). CDR3 loop: CASSTGLGVSYNEQFF. CDR3 in DNA: TGTGCCAGCAGTACCGGTCTCGGGGTCTCATACAATGAGCAGTTCTTC.

This clonotype was recorded many times. The V and J genes are TRBV15 and TRBJ1-1, with D possibly matching TRBD1 (5 bases). V was pared by 3 bases and J by 4 bases, with 15 bases between. Germline loops: CDR1 LNHNV, CDR2 YYDKDF (reference sequence). CDR3 length: 15 amino acids. The CDR3 protein is CATSRATGTATEAFF. The CDR3, as DNA: TGTGCCACCAGCAGGGCGACCGGGACTGCCACTGAAGCTTTCTTT.

This clonotype showed up just a few times. CDR3 in amino acids: CASSHGTDNYGYTF. The CDR3, as DNA: TGTGCCAGCAGCCACGGGACAGATAACTATGGCTACACCTTC. The chain combines TRBV28 with TRBJ1-2; 7 bases are shared with TRBD1. The CDR3 length is 14 residues. Germline lookup yields CDR1 MDHEN and CDR2 SYDVKM. V was pared by 6 bases and J by 1 base, with 5 bases of the junction left unmatched.